The 17 T cell receptor beta chains given below trace back to one sample, sequenced in a study of blood T cell repertoires in COVID-19. Assay used: immunoSEQ multiplex PCR; TCRdb lists only in-frame clones, some missing. The profile shows roughly 180,000 clones, approximately 82% of them singletons. Sequences were obtained from peripheral blood. These TCRs come from an elderly woman with active or convalescent COVID-19.

About this clone itself: Germline is not matched at one junction end, which may reflect a read error. The chain uses TRBV30 and TRBJ1-6, with D possibly TRBD1 on 5 matching bases. The germline CDR1 and CDR2 sequences are GTSNPN and SVGIG (reference sequence). The CDR3 extends over 16 amino acids. The CDR3 nucleotides are TGTGCCCGGAGGGTGGCGACTGGGGCGGCTCGGTCACCCCTCCACTTT. It encodes CARRVATGAARSPLHF.

The chain carries TRBV7-3 and TRBJ2-3; 10 bases agree with TRBD2. Germline V lookup: CDR1 SGHTA, CDR2 FQGTGA. V shed 4 bases and J 5 bases; nucleotides not matched to a gene: 6. CDR3 length: 15 amino acids. CDR3: CASSSLAGVGDTQYF. For the CDR3, the DNA is TGTGCCAGCAGCTCTCTAGCGGGGGTGGGAGATACGCAGTATTTT.

The chain has TRBV7-3 and TRBJ2-1; no clear D gene. CDR1 is SGHTA and CDR2 is FQGTGA in the germline V gene. The CDR3 is 14 amino acids. V shed 1 base and J shed 3 bases, with 7 bases lying between them. CDR3 nucleotide sequence: TGTGCCAGCAGCTTAAGTTCGAGCTACAATGAGCAGTTCTTC. Translating it yields CASSLSSSYNEQFF.

The chain employs TRBV9 and TRBJ2-1; 7 bases map to TRBD2. The V segment lost 4 bases and the J segment 7 bases; nucleotides outside the gene matches: 8. The CDR3 covers 14 residues. Germline assignment: CDR1 SGDLS and CDR2 YYNGEE. CDR3 amino acids: CASSRDYLRNEQFF. In DNA, the CDR3 is TGTGCCAGCAGCCGGGACTACCTCCGGAATGAGCAGTTCTTC.

The genes are TRBV19 and TRBJ2-1; a possible D gene is TRBD2 (5 bases). Looked up from germline, CDR1 is LNHDA and CDR2 is SQIVND (reference sequence). V dropped 0 bases and J dropped 9 bases, with 15 bases sitting between them. The CDR3 spans 15 residues. The CDR3: CASSIDRAVGSEQFF. Written as DNA, the CDR3 is TGTGCCAGTAGTATAGATCGAGCGGTCGGTAGTGAGCAGTTCTTC.

This chain links TRBV6-5 with TRBJ2-7; 7 bases align to TRBD1. This CDR3 comprises 14 residues. The germline CDR1 and CDR2 sequences are MNHEY and SVGAGI. V shed 7 bases and J 2 bases; nucleotides not matched to a gene: 8. The CDR3 spells CASNKQGLTYEQYF. In nucleotides, the CDR3 is TGTGCCAGCAATAAACAGGGGCTAACCTACGAGCAGTACTTC.

This clone was counted only a few times. This chain joins TRBV4-2 and TRBJ1-4; TRBD1 matches 10 bases. The junction had 3 bases not matched to a gene; V was cut back by 2 bases and J by 3 bases. The CDR3 extends over 16 amino acids. Germline values: CDR1 LGHNA, CDR2 YNFKEQ. The CDR3 sequence: CASSQRQGAPNEKLFF. In DNA, the CDR3 is TGTGCCAGCAGCCAAAGACAGGGGGCGCCTAATGAAAAACTGTTTTTT.

The chain combines TRBV6-1 with TRBJ1-1; TRBD1 might be the D (6 bases). CDR1 MNHNS and CDR2 SASEGT come from the germline V gene. V lost 2 bases to trimming and J lost 1 base, with 8 bases between them. The CDR3 spans 14 residues. This CDR3 reads CASSERGGNTEAFF. The CDR3 coding sequence is TGTGCCAGCAGTGAAAGGGGGGGGAACACTGAAGCTTTCTTT.

As to this clone: The germline gene is not matched at one end of the junction; a read error may be the cause. The gene calls are TRBV5-8 and TRBJ2-7, with D unresolved. Germline V lookup: CDR1 SGHTS, CDR2 YDEGEE. The CDR3 runs 11 residues. In nucleotides, the CDR3 is TGTGCCAGCAGTTTGGCACGGGAGCAGTACTTC. It codes for CASSLAREQYF.

The gene calls are TRBV6-1 and TRBJ1-5; no reliable D call. Looked up from germline, CDR1 is MNHNS and CDR2 is SASEGT. CDR3 size: 17 residues. V was pared by 4 bases and J by 2 bases, with 18 bases between. The CDR3, as DNA: TGTGCCAGCAGTGGCCAGAACGAAGTTTTGGGCAATCAGCCCCAGCATTTT. Translation: CASSGQNEVLGNQPQHF.

V usage is TRBV18 and J usage is TRBJ1-1; maybe TRBD1 (6 bases). This CDR3 has 15 residues. Trimming took off 4 bases at V and 1 base at J, with 13 bases between the two ends. Germline loops: CDR1 KGHSH, CDR2 LQKENI. The CDR3 reads CASSLQGWGNTEAFF. As DNA, the CDR3 is TGTGCCAGCTCACTACAGGGATGGGGGAACACTGAAGCTTTCTTT. Complete variable domain (other parts from reference TRBV18 and TRBJ1-1): NAGVMQNPRHLVRRRGQEARLRCSPMKGHSHVYWYRQLPEEGLKFMVYLQKENIIDESGMPKERFSAEFPKEGPSILRIQQVVRGDSAAYFCASSLQGWGNTEAFFGQGTRLTVV.

The genes are TRBV5-4 and TRBJ1-1; 9 positions match TRBD1. Germline V gives CDR1 SGHNT, CDR2 YYREEE (reference sequence). The CDR3 is made up of 15 amino acids. V shed 4 bases and J 4 bases; nucleotides not matched to a gene: 8. In nucleotides, the CDR3 is TGTGCCAGCAGCCCAAGGACAGGGGTAACCACTGAAGCTTTCTTT. Translated, it gives CASSPRTGVTTEAFF.

The chain is built from TRBV6-5 and TRBJ1-2; D possibly corresponds to TRBD1 (5 bases). V gave up 4 bases and J gave up 3 bases, with 9 bases separating them. The germline V gene encodes CDR1 MNHEY and CDR2 SVGAGI. This CDR3 has 13 amino acids. CDR3 residues: CASSWGRDYGYTF. CDR3 coding DNA: TGTGCCAGCAGTTGGGGCAGGGACTATGGCTACACCTTC.

The chain couples TRBV24-1 to TRBJ2-5; TRBD2 matches 12 bases. Trimming cost V 8 bases and J 9 bases; bases outside gene matches: 9. Germline-derived CDR1 and CDR2 are KGHDR and SFDVKD. This CDR3 contains 14 residues. The CDR3 DNA follows: TGTGCCACCACGAGACTAGCGGGGGATACGGCCCAGTACTTC. Translated: CATTRLAGDTAQYF.

The V gene is TRBV28, the J gene TRBJ1-3, with 12 bases lining up with TRBD1. The CDR3 runs 17 residues. Trimming took 6 bases from V and 4 from J; bases not matched to a gene: 10. Germline V gene sequence: CDR1 MDHEN, CDR2 SYDVKM. Here the CDR3 reads CASRLPGQGAPGNTIYF. In nucleotides, the CDR3 is TGTGCCAGCAGACTGCCGGGACAGGGGGCGCCCGGAAACACCATATATTTT.

V is TRBV12-3 or TRBV12-4 and J is TRBJ2-5; D may be TRBD1 (6 bases). V was shortened by 8 bases and J by 4 bases, with 14 bases between the two germline ends. CDR3 size: 13 residues. Written as DNA, the CDR3 is TGTGCCAGCCTTCCGACAGGAGTAGAGACCCAGTACTTC. This gives the protein CASLPTGVETQYF.

The chain couples TRBV5-1 to TRBJ2-3; 7 bases are shared with TRBD2. The trim removed 0 bases at V and 4 bases at J, leaving 8 bases unmatched. The CDR3 sequence is 16 residues long. Per the germline V gene, CDR1 is SGHRS and CDR2 is YFSETQ. CDR3 amino acids: CASSLVGRNGADTQYF. The CDR3 nucleotides read TGCGCCAGCAGCTTGGTCGGGAGGAACGGGGCAGATACGCAGTATTTT.